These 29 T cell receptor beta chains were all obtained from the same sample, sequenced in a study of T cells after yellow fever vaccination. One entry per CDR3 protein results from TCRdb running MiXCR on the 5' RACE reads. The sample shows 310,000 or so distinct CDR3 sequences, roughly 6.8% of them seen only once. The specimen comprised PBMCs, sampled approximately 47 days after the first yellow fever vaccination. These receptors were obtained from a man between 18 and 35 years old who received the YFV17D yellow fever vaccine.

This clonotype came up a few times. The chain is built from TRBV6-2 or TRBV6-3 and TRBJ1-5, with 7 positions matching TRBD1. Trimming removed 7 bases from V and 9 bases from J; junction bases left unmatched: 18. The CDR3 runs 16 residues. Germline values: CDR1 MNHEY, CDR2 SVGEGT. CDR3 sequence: CASTDRKLGDRGPQHF. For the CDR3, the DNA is TGTGCCAGCACCGACCGAAAACTCGGGGACAGAGGGCCCCAGCATTTT.

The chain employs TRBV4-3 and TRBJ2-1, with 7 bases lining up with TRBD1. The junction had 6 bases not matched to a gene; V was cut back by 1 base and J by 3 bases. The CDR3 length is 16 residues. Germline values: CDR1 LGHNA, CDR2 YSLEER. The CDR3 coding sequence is TGCGCCAGCAGCCAAGTAGGCCAGGGGGACTACAATGAGCAGTTCTTC. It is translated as CASSQVGQGDYNEQFF.

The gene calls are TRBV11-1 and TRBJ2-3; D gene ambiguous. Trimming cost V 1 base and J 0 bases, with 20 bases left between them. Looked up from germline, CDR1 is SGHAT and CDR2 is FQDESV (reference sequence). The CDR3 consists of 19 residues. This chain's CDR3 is CASSLGINFSPSSTDTQYF. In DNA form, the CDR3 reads TGTGCCAGCAGCTTAGGCATAAACTTTAGTCCGTCTAGCACAGATACGCAGTATTTT. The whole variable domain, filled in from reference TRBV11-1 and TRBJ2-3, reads EAEVAQSPRYKITEKSQAVAFWCDPISGHATLYWYRQILGQGPELLVQFQDESVVDDSQLPKDRFSAERLKGVDSTLKIQPAELGDSAMYLCASSLGINFSPSSTDTQYFGPGTRLTVL.

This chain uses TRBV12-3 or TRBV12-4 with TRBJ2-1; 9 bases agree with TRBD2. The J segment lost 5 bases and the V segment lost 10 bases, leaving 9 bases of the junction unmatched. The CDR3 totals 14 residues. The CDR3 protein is CATRALAGNNEQFF. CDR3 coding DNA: TGTGCCACCCGCGCGCTAGCGGGGAACAATGAGCAGTTCTTC.

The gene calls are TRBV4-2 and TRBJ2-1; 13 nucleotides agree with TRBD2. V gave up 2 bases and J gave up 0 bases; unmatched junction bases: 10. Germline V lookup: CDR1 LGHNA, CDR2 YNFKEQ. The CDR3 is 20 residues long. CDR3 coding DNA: TGTGCCAGCAGCCAACCCTCCGGGACTAGCGGGGTCAGCTCCTACAATGAGCAGTTCTTC. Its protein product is CASSQPSGTSGVSSYNEQFF.

The CDR3 DNA reads TGTGCCAGCTCACCAAGTTCTGTCTCCACTAACTATGGCTACACCTTC. It codes for CASSPSSVSTNYGYTF. The chain is built from TRBV18 and TRBJ1-2, with D unclear. The CDR3 contains 16 residues. Germline CDR1 KGHSH, CDR2 LQKENI. V lost 2 bases and J lost 0, with 13 bases in between.

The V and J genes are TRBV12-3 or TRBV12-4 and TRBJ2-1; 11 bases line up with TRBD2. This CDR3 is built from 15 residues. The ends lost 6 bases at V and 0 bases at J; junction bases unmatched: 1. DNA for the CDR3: TGTGCCAGCAGAACTAGCGGGAGCTCCTACAATGAGCAGTTCTTC. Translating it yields CASRTSGSSYNEQFF.

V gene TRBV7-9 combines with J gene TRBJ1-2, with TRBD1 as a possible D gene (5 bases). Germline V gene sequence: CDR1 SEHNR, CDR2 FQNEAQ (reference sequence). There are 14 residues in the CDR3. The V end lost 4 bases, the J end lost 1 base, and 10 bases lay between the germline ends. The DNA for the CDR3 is TGTGCCAGCAGCTCCGGGACGTATAACTATGGCTACACCTTC. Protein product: CASSSGTYNYGYTF.

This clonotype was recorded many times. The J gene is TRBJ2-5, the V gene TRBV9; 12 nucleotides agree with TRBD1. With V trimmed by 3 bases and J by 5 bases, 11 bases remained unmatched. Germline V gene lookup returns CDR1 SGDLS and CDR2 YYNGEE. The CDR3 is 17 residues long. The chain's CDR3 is CASSAGDRGLNEETQYF. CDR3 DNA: TGTGCCAGCAGCGCGGGGGACAGGGGGCTCAACGAGGAGACCCAGTACTTC.

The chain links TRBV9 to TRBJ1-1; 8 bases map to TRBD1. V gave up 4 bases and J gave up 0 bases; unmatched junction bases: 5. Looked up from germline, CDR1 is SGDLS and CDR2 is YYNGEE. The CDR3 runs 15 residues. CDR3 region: CASSTRDRLNTEAFF. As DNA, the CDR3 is TGTGCCAGCAGCACCCGGGACAGGCTGAACACTGAAGCTTTCTTT.

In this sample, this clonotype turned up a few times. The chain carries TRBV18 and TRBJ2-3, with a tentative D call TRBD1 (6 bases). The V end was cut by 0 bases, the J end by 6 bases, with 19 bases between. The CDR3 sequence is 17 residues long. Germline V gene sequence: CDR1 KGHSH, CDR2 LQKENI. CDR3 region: CASSPPGQGRVRDTQYF. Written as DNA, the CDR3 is TGTGCCAGCTCACCACCGGGGCAGGGGAGAGTTCGGGATACGCAGTATTTT.

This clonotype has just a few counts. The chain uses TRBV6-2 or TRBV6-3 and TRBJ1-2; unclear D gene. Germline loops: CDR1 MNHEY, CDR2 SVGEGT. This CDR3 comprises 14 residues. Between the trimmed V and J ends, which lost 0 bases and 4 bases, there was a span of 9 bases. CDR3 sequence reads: CASSYSSEFYGYTF. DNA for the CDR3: TGTGCCAGCAGTTACTCCTCAGAATTCTATGGCTACACCTTC.

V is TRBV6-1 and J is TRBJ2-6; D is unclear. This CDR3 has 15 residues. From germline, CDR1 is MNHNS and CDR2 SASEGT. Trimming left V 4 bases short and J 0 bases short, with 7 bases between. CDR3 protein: CASSAAASGANVLTF. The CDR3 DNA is TGTGCCAGCAGTGCAGCAGCCTCTGGGGCCAACGTCCTGACTTTC.

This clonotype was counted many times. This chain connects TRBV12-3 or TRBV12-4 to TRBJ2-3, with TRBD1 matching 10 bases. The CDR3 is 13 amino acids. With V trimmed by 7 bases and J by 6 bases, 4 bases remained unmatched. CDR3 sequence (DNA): TGTGCCAGCACCAAGGGACAGGGGGATACGCAGTATTTT. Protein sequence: CASTKGQGDTQYF.

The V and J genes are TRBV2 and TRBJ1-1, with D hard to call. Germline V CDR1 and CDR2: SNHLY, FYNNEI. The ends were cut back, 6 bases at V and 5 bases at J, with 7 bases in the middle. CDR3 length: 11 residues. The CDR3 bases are TGTGCCAGCAGGGAATCGACTGAAGCTTTCTTT. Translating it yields CASRESTEAFF. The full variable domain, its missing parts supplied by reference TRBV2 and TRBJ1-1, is EPEVTQTPSHQVTQMGQEVILRCVPISNHLYFYWYRQILGQKVEFLVSFYNNEISEKSEIFDDQFSVERPDGSNFTLKIRSTKLEDSAMYFCASRESTEAFFGQGTRLTVV.

As DNA, the CDR3 is TGTGCCAGCTCACTGAATTCCAGGGGAGGTGAAAAACTGTTTTTT. It encodes CASSLNSRGGEKLFF. The rearrangement links TRBV18 to TRBJ1-4, with a possible D match to TRBD1 (6 bases). Germline CDR1 is KGHSH and CDR2 is LQKENI. The CDR3 sequence is 15 residues long. The V end lost 4 bases, the J end lost 7 bases, and 16 bases lay between the germline ends.

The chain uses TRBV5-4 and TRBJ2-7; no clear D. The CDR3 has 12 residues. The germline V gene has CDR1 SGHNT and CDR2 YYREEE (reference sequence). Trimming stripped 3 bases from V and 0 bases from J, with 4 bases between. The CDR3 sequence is CASSSNSYEQYF. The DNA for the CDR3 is TGTGCCAGCAGCTCTAACTCCTACGAGCAGTACTTC.

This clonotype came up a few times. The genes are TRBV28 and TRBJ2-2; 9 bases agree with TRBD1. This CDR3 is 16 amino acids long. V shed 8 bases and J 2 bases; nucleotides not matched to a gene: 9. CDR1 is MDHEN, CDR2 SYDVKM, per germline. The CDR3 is CASVPWGQGNTGELFF. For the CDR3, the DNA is TGTGCCAGCGTTCCTTGGGGACAGGGAAACACCGGGGAGCTGTTTTTT.

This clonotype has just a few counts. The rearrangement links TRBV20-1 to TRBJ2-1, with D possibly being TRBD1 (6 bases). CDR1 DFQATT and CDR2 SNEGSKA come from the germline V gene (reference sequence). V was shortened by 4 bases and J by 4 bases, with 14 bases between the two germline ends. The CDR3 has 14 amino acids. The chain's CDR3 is CSANPGHYYNEQFF. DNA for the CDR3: TGCAGTGCTAACCCGGGACACTATTACAATGAGCAGTTCTTC.

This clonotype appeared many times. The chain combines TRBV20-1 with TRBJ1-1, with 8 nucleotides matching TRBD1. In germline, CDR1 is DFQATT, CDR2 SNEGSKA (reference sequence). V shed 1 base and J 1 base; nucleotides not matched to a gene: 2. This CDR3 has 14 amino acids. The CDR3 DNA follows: TGCAGTGCTAGAGGAGGGACAGGGAACACTGAAGCTTTCTTT. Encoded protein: CSARGGTGNTEAFF.

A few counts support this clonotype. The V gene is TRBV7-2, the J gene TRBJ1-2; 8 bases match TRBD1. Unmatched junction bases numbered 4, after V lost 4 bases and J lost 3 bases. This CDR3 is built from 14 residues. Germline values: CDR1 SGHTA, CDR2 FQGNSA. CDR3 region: CASSSDRADYGYTF. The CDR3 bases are TGTGCCAGCAGCTCGGACAGGGCCGACTATGGCTACACCTTC. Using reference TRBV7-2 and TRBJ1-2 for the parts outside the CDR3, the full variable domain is GAGVSQSPSNKVTEKGKDVELRCDPISGHTALYWYRQSLGQGLEFLIYFQGNSAPDKSGLPSDRFSAERTGGSVSTLTIQRTQQEDSAVYLCASSSDRADYGYTFGSGTRLTVV.

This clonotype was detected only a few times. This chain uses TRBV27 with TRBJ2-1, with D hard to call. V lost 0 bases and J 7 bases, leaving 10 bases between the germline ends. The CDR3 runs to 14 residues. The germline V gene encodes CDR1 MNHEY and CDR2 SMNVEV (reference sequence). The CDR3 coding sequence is TGTGCCAGCAGTTTATCCCGACACACAAATGAGCAGTTCTTC. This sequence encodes CASSLSRHTNEQFF.

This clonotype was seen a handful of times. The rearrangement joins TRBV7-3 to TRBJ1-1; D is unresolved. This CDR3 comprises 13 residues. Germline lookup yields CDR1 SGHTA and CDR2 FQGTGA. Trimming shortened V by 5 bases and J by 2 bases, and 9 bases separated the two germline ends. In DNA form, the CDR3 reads TGTGCCAGCAGCCCCTATAAAAACACTGAAGCTTTCTTT. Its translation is CASSPYKNTEAFF.

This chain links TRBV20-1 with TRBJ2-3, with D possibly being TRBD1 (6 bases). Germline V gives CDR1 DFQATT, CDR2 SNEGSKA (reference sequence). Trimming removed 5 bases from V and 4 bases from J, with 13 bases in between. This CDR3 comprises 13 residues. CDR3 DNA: TGCAGTGCTGGGTTAGGGGGTCCAGATACGCAGTATTTT. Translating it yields CSAGLGGPDTQYF.

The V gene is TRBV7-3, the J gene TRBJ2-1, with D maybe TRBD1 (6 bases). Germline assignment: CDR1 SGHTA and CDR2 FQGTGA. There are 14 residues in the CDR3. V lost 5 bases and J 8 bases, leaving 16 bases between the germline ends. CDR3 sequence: CASSPYPGVDEQFF. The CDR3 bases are TGTGCCAGCAGCCCATACCCAGGGGTCGATGAGCAGTTCTTC.

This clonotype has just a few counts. The CDR3 nucleotides read TGTGCCAGCAGTCCGTTCAAACATAGCAATCAGCCCCAGCATTTT. Translated: CASSPFKHSNQPQHF. The chain is built from TRBV6-1 and TRBJ1-5; D is unclear. The CDR3 length is 15 residues. The V and J ends lost 5 bases and 0 bases respectively, with 11 bases between them. Germline V gives CDR1 MNHNS, CDR2 SASEGT.

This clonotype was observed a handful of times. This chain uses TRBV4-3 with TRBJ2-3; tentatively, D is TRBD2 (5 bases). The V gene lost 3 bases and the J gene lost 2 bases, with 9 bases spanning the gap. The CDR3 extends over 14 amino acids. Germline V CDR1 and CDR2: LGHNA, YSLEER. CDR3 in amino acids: CASSHQADTDTQYF. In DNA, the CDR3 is TGCGCCAGCAGCCACCAAGCGGACACAGATACGCAGTATTTT.

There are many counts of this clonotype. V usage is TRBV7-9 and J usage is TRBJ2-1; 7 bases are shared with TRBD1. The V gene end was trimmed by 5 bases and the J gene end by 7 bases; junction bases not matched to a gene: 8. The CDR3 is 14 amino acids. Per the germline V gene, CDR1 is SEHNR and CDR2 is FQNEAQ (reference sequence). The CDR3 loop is CASSPPTGRNEQFF. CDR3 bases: TGTGCCAGCAGCCCACCGACAGGGCGGAATGAGCAGTTCTTC.

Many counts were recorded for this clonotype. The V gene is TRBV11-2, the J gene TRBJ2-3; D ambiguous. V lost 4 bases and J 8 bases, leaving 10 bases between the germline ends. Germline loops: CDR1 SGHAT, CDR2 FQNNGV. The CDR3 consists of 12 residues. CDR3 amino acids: CASSSEWITQYF. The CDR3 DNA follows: TGTGCCAGCAGCTCAGAATGGATTACGCAGTATTTT. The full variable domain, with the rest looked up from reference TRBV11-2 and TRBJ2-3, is EAGVAQSPRYKIIEKRQSVAFWCNPISGHATLYWYQQILGQGPKLLIQFQNNGVVDDSQLPKDRFSAERLKGVDSTLKIQPAKLEDSAVYLCASSSEWITQYFGPGTRLTVL.